This TCR beta chain stems from a study of T cells expressing NK-cell markers. Study background: The study drew TCR beta repertoires from sorted CD3+CD56+NKG2C+, CD3+CD56+NKG2C- and CD3+CD56-NKG2C+ T cells. The sequencing cohort of eight donors included seven HCMV-seropositive individuals and one seronegative individual. Study results and limitations: Expanded NKG2C+ T cell clones were not confirmed as HCMV-specific.

Per germline, CDR1 SGHRS and CDR2 YFSETQ. The CDR3 length is 17 residues. With respect to this clonotype: What it binds is unknown.

Reprocessing the 5' RACE reads, TCRdb reports a single entry for every CDR3 protein and omits DNA. This sample's table has a few hundred thousand distinct CDR3 sequences. The sequenced sample consisted of blood T cells: a sorted CD56 or NKG2C T cell subset, CD4+ or CD8+ T cells, or bulk PBMC T cells (not recorded which). The TCR originated in a young man in good health. V and J are TRBV5-1 and TRBJ2-7. This CDR3 reads CASSGLNWTVDSYEQYF.